This TCR beta chain was profiled in a study of beta chain features in type 1 diabetes. General study findings and limits: Moderate but significant shortening of TCRB CDR3s was recorded in all four CD4+ subsets from Type 1 diabetes patients.

Deletions cut 6 bases from V and 2 bases from J, with 11 bases between. The CDR3 sequence is 13 residues long. CDR1 is SEHNR and CDR2 is FQNEAQ in the germline V gene (reference sequence). What was sequenced were expressed TCRB transcripts, since all of the isolated RNA had been reverse transcribed. Data came from immunoSEQ multiplex PCR; TCRdb stores just in-frame clones and leaves some out. The sample shows hundreds of thousands of clones, approximately 28% of them seen only once. On this clone itself: Its antigen is currently unknown.

This chain links TRBV7-9 with TRBJ2-7, with D perhaps TRBD2 (6 bases). The sample consisted of naive CD4+ T cells from blood. This sequence was found in a man younger than 30 in good health. The DNA of the CDR3 is TGTGCCAGCAGTGAGGGAGGCCCCTACGAGCAGTACTTC. It encodes CASSEGGPYEQYF.